Listed below are T cell receptor beta chains from one sample, sequenced in a study of T cell responses to AZD1222 COVID-19 vaccine. Assay: immunoSEQ multiplex PCR; the TCRdb copy retains only in-frame clones and omits some. This sample yields approximately 110,000 clones, of which 87% are seen a single time; about 2.5% belongs to the top ten. Sequenced material: peripheral blood, taken 28 days after the second AZD1222 dose. Source of these receptors: an adult who received the AZD1222 COVID-19 vaccine. CDR3s include the opening cysteine and the closing phenylalanine or tryptophan. A D gene is named only where the DNA matches it firmly. The size entry is marked missing in some rows and otherwise reads once, few, many or a size class.

TRBV28,TRBJ1-5,TRBD1,.,CASSLGGTGEVNQPQHF,TGTGCCAGCAGTTTAGGGGGGACAGGGGAAGTCAATCAGCCCCAGCATTTT
TRBV20-1,TRBJ2-7,.,.,CSASRVSEQYF,TGCAGTGCTAGCCGAGTGAGCGAGCAGTACTTC
TRBV6-5,TRBJ1-1,.,.,CASSYRQMNTEAFF,TGTGCCAGCAGTTACCGACAGATGAACACTGAAGCTTTCTTT
TRBV6-2/TRBV6-3,TRBJ2-1,TRBD2,.,CASSYLGLASNEQFF,TGTGCCAGCAGTTACTTGGGACTAGCTTCCAATGAGCAGTTCTTC
TRBV12-3/TRBV12-4,TRBJ1-1,.,.,CASSLKGYTEAFF,TGTGCCAGCAGTTTAAAGGGGTACACTGAAGCTTTCTTT
TRBV28,TRBJ2-5,TRBD2,.,CASIGGLAGVSGETQYF,TGTGCCAGCATTGGGGGGCTAGCGGGAGTAAGTGGAGAGACCCAGTACTTC
TRBV3-1/TRBV3-2,TRBJ1-1,TRBD1,.,CASSDRGPYTEAFF,TGTGCCAGCAGTGACAGGGGGCCTTACACTGAAGCTTTCTTT
TRBV5-4,TRBJ1-2,.,.,CASSQDSYGYTF,TGTGCCAGCAGCCAGGACAGCTATGGCTACACCTTC
TRBV18,TRBJ1-2,.,once,CASSPSQGPYGYTF,TGTGCCAGCTCACCATCCCAGGGACCTTATGGCTACACCTTC
TRBV5-1,TRBJ1-6,.,.,CASSLAQSNSPLHF,TGCGCCAGCAGCTTGGCCCAGTCAAATTCACCCCTCCACTTT
TRBV7-9,TRBJ1-3,.,.,CASSFVEASGYPGNTIYF,TGTGCCAGCAGCTTCGTAGAGGCGTCAGGCTACCCTGGAAACACCATATATTTT
TRBV19,TRBJ2-4,TRBD1,.,CASRQGGSYIQYF,TGTGCCAGTCGACAGGGGGGCAGTTACATTCAGTACTTC
TRBV7-6,TRBJ2-2,TRBD1,.,CASSLEDRPNTGELFF,TGTGCCAGCAGCTTAGAGGACAGGCCCAACACCGGGGAGCTGTTTTTT
TRBV2,TRBJ2-7,.,.,CASNPAESSYEQYF,TGTGCCAGCAACCCAGCGGAGAGCTCCTACGAGCAGTACTTC
TRBV13,TRBJ2-5,TRBD2,.,CASSLGLDSEETQYF,TGTGCCAGCAGCTTGGGACTAGACTCAGAAGAGACCCAGTACTTC
TRBV9,TRBJ2-7,.,.,CASSVTADILPYEQYF,TGTGCCAGCAGCGTGACCGCGGACATTCTTCCCTACGAGCAGTACTTC
TRBV5-4,TRBJ2-7,.,.,CASSFTSTGTYEQYF,TGTGCCAGCAGCTTCACATCGACAGGTACCTACGAGCAGTACTTC
TRBV6-2/TRBV6-3,TRBJ1-1,.,.,CASSYLGIEAFF,TGTGCCAGCAGTTACCTGGGAATTGAAGCTTTCTTT
TRBV7-3,TRBJ2-3,TRBD1,.,CASSNRDRGQDTQYF,TGTGCCAGCAGCAACCGGGACAGGGGACAAGATACGCAGTATTTT
TRBV20-1,TRBJ2-7,.,few,CSASYMGRALPYEQYF,TGCAGTGCGAGTTATATGGGCAGGGCACTTCCCTACGAGCAGTACTTC
TRBV12-3/TRBV12-4,TRBJ2-7,.,few,CASRGTYEQYF,TGTGCCAGCAGAGGAACCTACGAGCAGTACTTC
TRBV4-3,TRBJ1-2,.,.,CASSPSIDRNYGYTF,TGCGCCAGCAGCCCCTCGATTGACAGAAACTATGGCTACACCTTC